This is a list of T cell receptor beta chains from one sample in a study of Tregs in tolerant kidney transplant recipients. Some clones are missing from TCRdb's copy, which holds only in-frame ones; the method was immunoSEQ multiplex PCR. This table holds about 56,000 clones, approximately 82% found once. Material for sequencing was CD4+ T cells from blood. Receptors were obtained from a human donor in good health. Both conserved end residues are part of each CDR3. A D gene is named only where the DNA matches it firmly. Clone size is shown for a subset of rows, as once, few, many or a class of expanded clone.

j_call d_call v_call clone_size cdr3_aa cdr3_nt
TRBJ2-7 TRBD1 TRBV6-5 - CASSQGQVEQYF TGTGCCAGCAGCCAGGGACAGGTCGAGCAGTACTTC
TRBJ2-1 - TRBV5-4 once CASSLGIRLEGNEQFF TGTGCCAGCAGCTTGGGGATTAGACTCGAGGGGAATGAGCAGTTCTTC
TRBJ2-5 - TRBV30 once CAWSLGRETQYF TGTGCCTGGAGTTTGGGTAGAGAGACCCAGTACTTC
TRBJ2-2 - TRBV7-9 - CASRTNQAGELFF TGTGCCAGCAGGACTAATCAGGCCGGGGAGCTGTTTTTT
TRBJ1-5 - TRBV19 - CASSIDGGVLNQPQHF TGTGCCAGTAGTATAGATGGCGGGGTACTAAATCAGCCCCAGCATTTT
TRBJ1-4 - TRBV11-3 - CASSSDPGQSNEKLFF TGTGCCAGCAGCTCAGATCCTGGACAGAGCAATGAAAAACTGTTTTTT
TRBJ1-2 - TRBV4-1 few CASSQPGRSYGYTF TGCGCCAGCAGCCAGCCGGGACGGTCCTATGGCTACACCTTC
TRBJ2-3 - TRBV18 - CASSPGNRVEADTQYF TGTGCCAGCTCACCGGGTAACAGGGTTGAGGCAGATACGCAGTATTTT
TRBJ2-7 TRBD2 TRBV5-8 - CASSHSGGGYEQYF TGTGCCAGCAGTCACAGCGGCGGGGGCTACGAGCAGTACTTC
TRBJ1-1 - TRBV7-2 - CASSLQGLTEAFF TGTGCCAGCAGCCTACAGGGACTTACTGAAGCTTTCTTT
TRBJ2-5 - TRBV5-6 - CASSLAGGSPQETQYF TGTGCCAGCAGCTTGGCCGGGGGTTCCCCCCAAGAGACCCAGTACTTC
TRBJ1-3 - TRBV9 - CASSVAAGNTIYF TGTGCCAGCAGCGTAGCGGCTGGAAACACCATATATTTT
TRBJ2-3 - TRBV15 - CATRMGRLTDTQYF TGTGCCACAAGGATGGGTCGGCTCACAGATACGCAGTATTTT
TRBJ1-5 - TRBV5-1 - CASSLGDKNQPQHF TGCGCCAGCAGCTTGGGGGACAAAAATCAGCCCCAGCATTTT
TRBJ2-7 - TRBV27 - CASPEVGEQYF TGTGCCAGTCCCGAGGTTGGCGAGCAGTACTTC
TRBJ2-1 - TRBV4-1 - CASSQDPFGAHTYNEQFF TGCGCCAGCAGCCAAGACCCCTTCGGGGCTCATACCTACAATGAGCAGTTCTTC
TRBJ2-1 TRBD2 TRBV6-5 once CASRPNRGGPNEQFF TGTGCCAGCCGTCCCAATCGCGGGGGGCCCAATGAGCAGTTCTTC
TRBJ2-7 TRBD2 TRBV7-2 once CASSFGREGIGREQYF TGTGCCAGCAGCTTCGGGCGGGAGGGGATCGGCCGCGAGCAGTACTTC
TRBJ1-3 TRBD1 TRBV7-6 many CASSLWTGEGNTIYF TGTGCCAGCAGCTTGTGGACAGGGGAAGGAAACACCATATATTTT
TRBJ2-3 - TRBV18 - CASSPGSPSTDTQYF TGTGCCAGCTCACCGGGGTCACCCAGCACAGATACGCAGTATTTT
TRBJ2-1 TRBD2 TRBV18 - CASSPRTSGVYNEQFF TGTGCCAGCTCTCCCAGGACTAGCGGAGTTTACAATGAGCAGTTCTTC
TRBJ1-2 - TRBV28 - CASSLKGAGDYLRGYTF TGTGCCAGCAGTTTAAAAGGGGCGGGGGACTACTTGCGGGGCTACACCTTC
TRBJ1-3 TRBD1 TRBV29-1 once CSVDRRTGGNTIYF TGCAGCGTTGATCGTAGGACAGGGGGAAACACCATATATTTT
TRBJ1-1 TRBD1 TRBV5-6 once CASSHYRDRRNMNTEAFF TGTGCCAGCAGCCACTACCGGGACAGAAGAAACATGAACACTGAAGCTTTCTTT
TRBJ2-1 - TRBV4-3 - CASSQDRPNNEQFF TGCGCCAGCAGCCAAGACCGACCTAACAATGAGCAGTTCTTC